Reported below is one T cell receptor (beta chain). The antigen is not known. Data came from immunoSEQ multiplex PCR; TCRdb stores just in-frame clones and leaves some out. The sample shows about 64,000 clones, more than 85% of them seen only once. The CDR3 length is 17 residues. The germline V gene encodes CDR1 SGHAT and CDR2 FQDESV (reference sequence). The germline V and J ends were trimmed by 4 bases and 4 bases, with 22 bases remaining between them. The sample belongs to a study of graft-versus-host responses after intestinal transplantation. Whole-study context: Transplantation in recipients was multivisceral, liver-intestinal, or isolated intestinal. Each patient got anti-thymocyte globulin induction, then tacrolimus and steroids for approximately three years. Study observations and caveats: GvH clone levels peaked in circulation, and this peak was associated with early post-transplant HvG declines.

The material sequenced was unstimulated CD8+ T cells sorted from spleen or lymph node cells, taken before transplant. This clonotype was obtained from a human donor who was the organ donor for an intestinal transplant. V and J are TRBV11-1 and TRBJ1-2, with unresolved D. CDR3 in amino acids: CASSSPPEDLNLYGYTF. CDR3 bases: TGTGCCAGCAGCTCCCCCCCGGAGGATCTAAATCTCTATGGCTACACCTTC.